This section outlines one T cell receptor beta chain sequence together with its context. This sample was taken from a study of blood T cell repertoires in COVID-19. Study information: PBMCs, B-cell-depleted T cells, or T cells were the source of the cDNA or gDNA that made up the material.

Per the study methods: Reference gene primer amplification gave estimated nucleated cell counts. TCRdb's copy holds only in-frame clones and misses some; the assay was immunoSEQ multiplex PCR. The V and J calls and clone size are taken from that table; D and trimming were inferred from the DNA. Seen here are around 200,000 clones, about nine tenths observed once, and the top ten hold about 20%. The junction had 11 bases not matched to a gene; V was cut back by 8 bases and J by 5 bases. CDR3 length equals 14 residues. CDR1 is ENHRY and CDR2 is SYGVKD in the germline V gene. The specimen was peripheral blood. The chain carries TRBV10-3 and TRBJ2-7; 8 bases map to TRBD1. The TCR originated in a man between 65 and 79 years old with active or convalescent COVID-19. The CDR3 DNA reads as TGTGCCATCCTTAAAATGCAGGGGGCGAACGAGCAGTACTTC. Its translation: CAILKMQGANEQYF.